The present T cell receptor (beta chain) was sequenced within a study of blood T cell repertoires in COVID-19. Study in general: T cells, B-cell-depleted T cells, or PBMCs provided the cDNA or gDNA that served as material.

This CDR3 has 14 residues. The protocol was immunoSEQ multiplex PCR, while the TCRdb copy is restricted to in-frame clones and leaves out a portion. The sample shows about 240,000 clones, around four fifths of them seen only once. This receptor was obtained from a man aged 25 to 40 who had recovered from COVID-19. The chain employs TRBV12-2 and TRBJ2-3; the table's D call of TRBD2 was not tested on the DNA. TRBV12-2 represents a pseudogene. Source material: peripheral blood. As DNA, the CDR3 is TGTGCAAGTCGCTTAGCGTACTTCGGAGATACGCAGTATTTT. Translated, it gives CASRLAYFGDTQYF.